The 19 T cell receptor beta chains below were found in one sample sequenced in a study of B cell selection in AIRE deficiency (dated by TCRdb to about 2019). For sorting, conventional CD4 T cells were defined as CD4+CD127+ cells. Receptors were amplified or captured by the immunoSEQ multiplex PCR assay. TCRdb took this table from immuneACCESS and kept in-frame rearrangements with V and J called. Such tables lack part of the clones; where checked against another copy, unresolved V genes explain under half of the gap, and the rest is unexplained. Counted in this sample were tens of thousands of clones; roughly 95% of them appeared once. The ten largest clones capture approximately 0.2% of the sample. The sample taken for sequencing was CD4+CD127+ conventional T cells sorted from PBMCs. The receptors were gathered from a human donor in good health.

This sequence joins TRBV7-9 and TRBJ2-7, with 11 nucleotides matching TRBD1. J gave up 2 bases and V 0 bases, and 0 bases lay outside the gene matches. The V gene's germline CDR1 is SEHNR and CDR2 FQNEAQ (reference sequence). The CDR3 totals 15 residues. CDR3 sequence reads: CASSLAGQGAYEQYF. CDR3 in DNA: TGTGCCAGCAGCTTAGCGGGACAGGGGGCCTACGAGCAGTACTTC.

This clone occurred once. This chain connects TRBV11-2 to TRBJ1-2; maybe TRBD1 (6 bases). The V gene lost 0 bases and the J gene lost 4 bases, with 12 bases spanning the gap. Germline CDR1 SGHAT, CDR2 FQNNGV. This CDR3 is 15 amino acids long. The CDR3 DNA reads as TGTGCCAGCAGCTTAGAACAGGGTCCCATCTATGGCTACACCTTC. It translates to CASSLEQGPIYGYTF.

The chain is built from TRBV7-2 and TRBJ2-3, with D unclear. V was pared by 1 base and J by 3 bases, with 11 bases between. Germline V CDR1 and CDR2: SGHTA, FQGNSA. The length of the CDR3 is 15 residues. The DNA of the CDR3 is TGTGCCAGCAGCTTAGGGTTCGTAGGAACAGATACGCAGTATTTT. Amino acids: CASSLGFVGTDTQYF.

The chain employs TRBV5-6 and TRBJ1-3; no clear D. CDR1 and CDR2 from the germline V gene are SGHDT and YYEEEE. The length of the CDR3 is 14 residues. V lost 4 bases and J 4 bases, leaving 12 bases between the germline ends. CDR3 DNA sequence: TGTGCCAGCAGCCCGCTAAAGACAGGAAACACCATATATTTT. It specifies CASSPLKTGNTIYF.

The V and J genes are TRBV5-6 and TRBJ2-3, with TRBD2 as a possible D gene (5 bases). The V end lost 2 bases, the J end lost 2 bases, and 9 bases lay between the germline ends. From germline, CDR1 is SGHDT and CDR2 YYEEEE. CDR3 length: 14 residues. Here the CDR3 reads CASSFAGITDTQYF. The CDR3 DNA reads TGTGCCAGCAGCTTCGCGGGCATCACAGATACGCAGTATTTT.

This clone was seen a single time. The chain recombines TRBV11-3 with TRBJ2-1; TRBD2 aligns across 8 bases. Germline trimming cut 0 bases from V and 8 bases from J; bases unmatched to any gene: 18. The CDR3 contains 19 residues. Germline CDR1 SGHNT, CDR2 YENEEA. CDR3 residues: CASSLDSRGKAGARDEQFF. The CDR3 DNA sequence: TGTGCCAGCAGCTTAGATTCACGGGGAAAAGCGGGAGCTCGGGATGAGCAGTTCTTC.

The CDR3 sequence is CASSRDRTGNTIYF. The CDR3 DNA reads TGTGCCAGCAGTCGGGACAGGACTGGAAACACCATATATTTT. The gene calls are TRBV27 and TRBJ1-3; the match to TRBD1 covers 8 bases. The V gene's germline CDR1 is MNHEY and CDR2 SMNVEV (reference sequence). Trimming at V came to 5 bases and at J to 2 bases, leaving 2 bases not matched to a gene. CDR3 size: 14 residues.

The sample holds one count of this clone. The rearrangement links TRBV6-5 to TRBJ1-5; no clear D gene. Trimming took off 5 bases at V and 0 bases at J, with 11 bases between the two ends. The CDR3 spans 15 residues. The germline V gene encodes CDR1 MNHEY and CDR2 SVGAGI. As DNA, the CDR3 is TGTGCCAGCAGTATAGCTTTTAATAGCAATCAGCCCCAGCATTTT. Protein: CASSIAFNSNQPQHF.

The chain has TRBV11-3 and TRBJ2-1; possibly TRBD1 for D (6 bases). The germline V gene has CDR1 SGHNT and CDR2 YENEEA. This CDR3 has 15 residues. The V end lost 1 base, the J end lost 8 bases, and 15 bases lay between the germline ends. CDR3 region: CASSLVGAGAHEQFF. CDR3 in DNA: TGTGCCAGCAGCTTAGTCGGGGCAGGGGCTCATGAGCAGTTCTTC. Filled out from reference TRBV11-3 and TRBJ2-1, the complete variable domain reads EAGVVQSPRYKIIEKKQPVAFWCNPISGHNTLYWYLQNLGQGPELLIRYENEEAVDDSQLPKDRFSAERLKGVDSTLKIQPAELGDSAVYLCASSLVGAGAHEQFFGPGTRLTVL.

The genes are TRBV29-1 and TRBJ2-7; D may be TRBD2 (5 bases). This CDR3 has 11 residues. Germline assignment: CDR1 SQVTM and CDR2 ANQGSEA. Trimming removed 5 bases from V and 1 base from J, with 6 bases in between. CDR3 region: CSVRGSYEQYF. The CDR3, as DNA: TGCAGCGTTCGGGGTTCCTACGAGCAGTACTTC.

This chain uses TRBV19 with TRBJ2-1, with D possibly being TRBD1 or TRBD2 (5 bases each). V dropped 5 bases and J dropped 1 base, with 24 bases sitting between them. Per the germline V gene, CDR1 is LNHDA and CDR2 is SQIVND (reference sequence). This CDR3 is built from 19 residues. CDR3 residues: CASSGRPGTVRGSYNEQFF. In DNA, the CDR3 is TGTGCCAGTAGTGGCCGCCCGGGGACCGTCCGAGGATCCTACAATGAGCAGTTCTTC.

This clone was seen once. The V call is TRBV7-2, the J call TRBJ2-7; TRBD1 matches at 7 bases. CDR1 is SGHTA and CDR2 is FQGNSA in the germline V gene. The ends lost 6 bases at V and 3 bases at J; junction bases unmatched: 8. This CDR3 comprises 14 residues. CDR3 protein: CASRAPGQLYEQYF. The CDR3 DNA is TGTGCCAGCAGGGCCCCGGGACAGCTCTACGAGCAGTACTTC.

V usage is TRBV20-1 and J usage is TRBJ2-1; D call uncertain. Trimming removed 5 bases from V and 3 bases from J, with 2 bases in between. The CDR3 totals 10 residues. Germline assignment: CDR1 DFQATT and CDR2 SNEGSKA (reference sequence). The CDR3 bases are TGCAGTGCTGGCTACAATGAGCAGTTCTTC. Translation gives CSAGYNEQFF.

The V call is TRBV6-1, the J call TRBJ1-2, with 7 nucleotides matching TRBD1. CDR1 and CDR2 from the germline V gene are MNHNS and SASEGT. The CDR3 loop spans 13 amino acids. Trimming cost V 4 bases and J 4 bases; bases outside gene matches: 3. The CDR3 sequence is CASSADRIYGYTF. The DNA for the CDR3 is TGTGCCAGCAGTGCGGACAGGATCTATGGCTACACCTTC.

The chain is built from TRBV2 and TRBJ2-3; D remains unclear. The CDR3 sequence is 12 residues long. Deletions cut 4 bases from V and 5 bases from J, with 7 bases between. Per germline, CDR1 SNHLY and CDR2 FYNNEI. CDR3 DNA: TGTGCCAGCAGTGCGGACCTAGATACGCAGTATTTT. Its protein product is CASSADLDTQYF. The whole variable domain, filled in from reference TRBV2 and TRBJ2-3, reads EPEVTQTPSHQVTQMGQEVILRCVPISNHLYFYWYRQILGQKVEFLVSFYNNEISEKSEIFDDQFSVERPDGSNFTLKIRSTKLEDSAMYFCASSADLDTQYFGPGTRLTVL.

The V call is TRBV6-5, the J call TRBJ1-5; D is uncertain. The length of the CDR3 is 12 residues. CDR1 and CDR2 from the germline V gene are MNHEY and SVGAGI. V lost 8 bases to trimming and J lost 9 bases, with 14 bases between them. Here the CDR3 DNA reads TGTGCCAGCTCGACGCCGCTAGGGCCCCAGCATTTT. Its protein product is CASSTPLGPQHF.

This chain links TRBV29-1 with TRBJ2-7, with 8 nucleotides matching TRBD1. This CDR3 is built from 14 residues. Trimming took 7 bases from V and 3 from J; bases not matched to a gene: 11. Germline loops: CDR1 SQVTM, CDR2 ANQGSEA. CDR3: CSGARAGGNYEQYF. The CDR3 DNA is TGCAGCGGCGCGCGGGCAGGGGGCAACTACGAGCAGTACTTC.

V gene TRBV7-2 combines with J gene TRBJ1-3, with TRBD1 identical over 9 bases. This CDR3 has 16 residues. With V trimmed by 5 bases and J by 3 bases, 8 bases remained unmatched. Germline V CDR1 and CDR2: SGHTA, FQGNSA. The CDR3 DNA sequence: TGTGCCAGCAGCGGACCCGGGACAGGGTATGGAAACACCATATATTTT. It codes for CASSGPGTGYGNTIYF. Full variable domain (outside the CDR3, taken from reference TRBV7-2 and TRBJ1-3): GAGVSQSPSNKVTEKGKDVELRCDPISGHTALYWYRQSLGQGLEFLIYFQGNSAPDKSGLPSDRFSAERTGGSVSTLTIQRTQQEDSAVYLCASSGPGTGYGNTIYFGEGSWLTVV.

V is TRBV6-5 and J is TRBJ2-5, with 13 bases aligning to TRBD2. This CDR3 has 16 amino acids. Germline V lookup: CDR1 MNHEY, CDR2 SVGAGI. The J segment lost 4 bases and the V segment lost 2 bases, leaving 4 bases of the junction unmatched. CDR3 residues: CASSYPGLAGAETQYF. DNA of the CDR3: TGTGCCAGCAGTTACCCTGGACTAGCGGGAGCAGAGACCCAGTACTTC.